What follows describes a single TCR beta chain. Other DNA sequences of this sample code for an identical CDR3. The data stem from a study of blood T cell repertoires in COVID-19. Study summary: There were acute and convalescent COVID-19 samples, and they came from the United States, Italy and Spain.

Trimming shortened V by 0 bases and J by 7 bases, and 10 bases separated the two germline ends. This CDR3 comprises 14 residues. The V gene's germline CDR1 is SGHRS and CDR2 YFSETQ. The repertoire was sequenced with immunoSEQ multiplex PCR; TCRdb's copy has only in-frame clones and lacks some. This table holds about 200,000 clones, approximately 90% found once. V and J are TRBV5-1 and TRBJ1-4; tentatively, D is TRBD1 (5 bases). The sample taken for sequencing was peripheral blood. This sequence was found in a woman between 40 and 50 years old who had recovered from COVID-19. The CDR3 spells CASSLGTGGEKLFF. In nucleotides, the CDR3 is TGCGCCAGCAGCTTGGGTACAGGCGGTGAAAAACTGTTTTTT.